Shown below are 27 T cell receptor beta chains from a single sample sequenced in a study of monozygotic twins with inflammatory bowel disease. One entry per CDR3 protein, without DNA, is what TCRdb gives after re-calling the 5' RACE reads. This sample contains some 170,000 distinct CDR3 sequences. Sequenced input: blood. These receptors originate from a human donor with ulcerative colitis or Crohn's disease, or a healthy co-twin of an affected twin (not recorded which).

The chain carries TRBV5-1 and TRBJ2-7. The CDR3 length is 14 residues. The V gene's germline CDR1 is SGHRS and CDR2 YFSETQ. The CDR3 loop is CASSSDTVLYEQYF.

V usage is TRBV29-1 and J usage is TRBJ2-7; lacking DNA, the TRBD1 call made by TCRdb goes unchecked. This CDR3 contains 12 residues. The germline CDR1 and CDR2 sequences are SQVTM and ANQGSEA. The CDR3 loop reads CSVGGSAYEQYF.

This rearrangement joins TRBV7-6 to TRBJ2-7; TCRdb's D gene call, TRBD1, goes unchecked for lack of DNA. The CDR3 is 15 residues long. Germline CDR1 and CDR2: SGHVS and FNYEAQ. This chain's CDR3 is CASSLAGAAMYEQYF.

The gene calls are TRBV5-6 and TRBJ2-7; TCRdb names TRBD1, which stays unverified in the absence of DNA. Germline V gene lookup returns CDR1 SGHDT and CDR2 YYEEEE. The CDR3 has 16 residues. The CDR3 protein is CPSSLDGAGAFDEQYF.

The chain combines TRBV4-3 with TRBJ2-7. CDR3 size: 16 residues. Germline CDR1 is LGHNA and CDR2 is YSLEER. The CDR3 region is CASSQEFSGRSYEQYF.

The chain's CDR3 is CASRARVHSPLHF. The genes are TRBV28 and TRBJ1-6; TCRdb's D call, TRBD1, is unchecked because there is no DNA. This CDR3 comprises 13 residues. Germline V gives CDR1 MDHEN, CDR2 SYDVKM. The entire variable domain, with the rest obtained from reference TRBV28 and TRBJ1-6, is as follows: DVKVTQSSRYLVKRTGEKVFLECVQDMDHENMFWYRQDPGLGLRLIYFSYDVKMKEKGDIPEGYSVSREKKERFSLILESASTNQTSMYLCASRARVHSPLHFGNGTRLTVT.

The chain couples TRBV18 to TRBJ1-2; with no DNA, the TCRdb D assignment of TRBD1 cannot be verified. In germline, CDR1 is KGHSH, CDR2 LQKENI. The CDR3 has 19 amino acids. The CDR3 reads CASSPPGGPRSLINYGYTF.

The chain links TRBV5-5 to TRBJ2-1; TCRdb proposes TRBD2, but this gene call is untestable without DNA. The CDR3 consists of 14 residues. CDR1 and CDR2 (germline): SGHKS, YYEKEE (reference sequence). CDR3 protein: CASSAGTTGREQFF.

V usage is TRBV27 and J usage is TRBJ2-3; the TCRdb D gene call, TRBD2, has no DNA to confirm it. This CDR3 is built from 16 residues. Germline CDR1 and CDR2: MNHEY and SMNVEV (reference sequence). CDR3 region: CASSSLAGASTDTQYF.

The chain links TRBV10-3 to TRBJ1-1; there is no DNA to check the TCRdb D call of TRBD1. The CDR3 has 14 amino acids. CDR1 ENHRY and CDR2 SYGVKD come from the germline V gene. CDR3: CAISGGGGSTEAFF.

The genes are TRBV5-1 and TRBJ2-7; TCRdb gives TRBD2 as the D gene, but with no DNA this cannot be confirmed. The germline gives CDR1 SGHRS, CDR2 YFSETQ. The CDR3 runs to 15 residues. The chain's CDR3 is CASSQPGYGTYEQYF.

The chain employs TRBV29-1 and TRBJ1-6; TCRdb picks TRBD1, but there is no DNA to check that call. Looked up from germline, CDR1 is SQVTM and CDR2 is ANQGSEA. The CDR3 covers 14 residues. CDR3 loop: CSVEPQGRNSPLHF.

CDR3 residues: CASSRLATGANVLTF. The rearrangement joins TRBV4-2 to TRBJ2-6. Germline CDR1 is LGHNA and CDR2 is YNFKEQ. This CDR3 spans 15 amino acids.

V and J are TRBV2 and TRBJ2-7. CDR1 and CDR2 from the germline V gene are SNHLY and FYNNEI. The CDR3 runs to 12 residues. The CDR3 here is CASGDSAYEQYF. Full variable domain (rest looked up from reference TRBV2 and TRBJ2-7): EPEVTQTPSHQVTQMGQEVILRCVPISNHLYFYWYRQILGQKVEFLVSFYNNEISEKSEIFDDQFSVERPDGSNFTLKIRSTKLEDSAMYFCASGDSAYEQYFGPGTRLTVT.

The chain is built from TRBV7-2 and TRBJ1-5. Germline assignment: CDR1 SGHTA and CDR2 FQGNSA. The CDR3 is 14 residues long. The CDR3 is CASSPQGSNQPQHF.

The chain has TRBV18 and TRBJ2-2; TCRdb returns TRBD1, unconfirmable since there is no DNA. There are 15 residues in the CDR3. Germline V lookup: CDR1 KGHSH, CDR2 LQKENI. CDR3 region: CASSPPIRDTGELFF. Looking up the rest from reference TRBV18 and TRBJ2-2 gives the full variable domain: NAGVMQNPRHLVRRRGQEARLRCSPMKGHSHVYWYRQLPEEGLKFMVYLQKENIIDESGMPKERFSAEFPKEGPSILRIQQVVRGDSAAYFCASSPPIRDTGELFFGEGSRLTVL.

V is TRBV6-5 and J is TRBJ2-4; the D call from TCRdb, TRBD2, cannot be confirmed without DNA. CDR3 length: 12 amino acids. From germline, CDR1 is MNHEY and CDR2 SVGAGI. The CDR3 spells CASRASAGIQYF.

The CDR3 region is CASRTGSDTQYF. The chain is built from TRBV27 and TRBJ2-3; TCRdb's D gene call, TRBD1, goes unchecked for lack of DNA. The CDR3 has 12 residues. Germline V gives CDR1 MNHEY, CDR2 SMNVEV (reference sequence).

This rearrangement joins TRBV20-1 to TRBJ2-7; the D call from TCRdb, TRBD2, cannot be confirmed without DNA. The CDR3 extends over 14 amino acids. Germline values: CDR1 DFQATT, CDR2 SNEGSKA (reference sequence). CDR3 residues: CSAIVSGRNYEQYF.

The chain uses TRBV5-4 and TRBJ2-5; no DNA is available, so the TRBD2 call from TCRdb remains unchecked. This CDR3 has 14 residues. Germline V lookup: CDR1 SGHNT, CDR2 YYREEE (reference sequence). The CDR3 spells CASSPGGEDETQYF. Together with reference TRBV5-4 and TRBJ2-5, the CDR3 gives the full variable domain: ETGVTQSPTHLIKTRGQQVTLRCSSQSGHNTVSWYQQALGQGPQFIFQYYREEENGRGNFPPRFSGLQFPNYSSELNVNALELDDSALYLCASSPGGEDETQYFGPGTRLLVL.

V and J are TRBV20-1 and TRBJ2-3; TCRdb's D gene call, TRBD1, goes unchecked for lack of DNA. Germline CDR1 and CDR2: DFQATT and SNEGSKA (reference sequence). The CDR3 runs 14 residues. This chain's CDR3 is CSATGGRESDTQYF.

The genes are TRBV7-9 and TRBJ1-1; TCRdb's assignment of TRBD1 cannot be checked, as there is no DNA. This CDR3 contains 16 residues. The germline gives CDR1 SEHNR, CDR2 FQNEAQ (reference sequence). The CDR3 loop reads CASSPFSLSGLTEAFF.

The chain uses TRBV19 and TRBJ1-1; without DNA, the TCRdb call of TRBD1 cannot be checked. This CDR3 spans 15 amino acids. The germline CDR1 and CDR2 sequences are LNHDA and SQIVND (reference sequence). The CDR3 spells CASSTPHRENTEAFF.

The chain recombines TRBV5-1 with TRBJ2-5; no DNA is available, so the TRBD2 call from TCRdb remains unchecked. Germline-derived CDR1 and CDR2 are SGHRS and YFSETQ. The CDR3 consists of 15 residues. The CDR3 loop reads CASSFGLAGQETQYF.

V is TRBV28 and J is TRBJ2-1. Germline V gene lookup returns CDR1 MDHEN and CDR2 SYDVKM. CDR3 length: 14 amino acids. CDR3 amino acids: CASRILAVHNEQFF.

CDR3 in amino acids: CASSRLAGALYNEQFF. The rearrangement uses TRBV6-2 or TRBV6-3 and TRBJ2-1; TCRdb returns TRBD2, unconfirmable since there is no DNA. Germline CDR1 reads MNHEY; CDR2 reads SVGEGT. The CDR3 sequence is 16 residues long.

The CDR3 here is CASSSPRQDYEQYF. The V and J genes are TRBV28 and TRBJ2-7; the TCRdb D gene call, TRBD1, has no DNA to confirm it. This CDR3 comprises 14 residues. Germline CDR1 reads MDHEN; CDR2 reads SYDVKM.